The 22 T cell receptor beta chains below come from one sample, sequenced in a study of shared T cell receptors in the human thymus. TCRdb's copy holds only in-frame clones and misses some; the assay was immunoSEQ multiplex PCR. The profile shows 640,000 or so clones, 70% to 90% of them singletons. In addition, the sample was reused for a study of human thymus T cells.

Specimen: thymocytes. The receptors stem from a boy under two years old with a congenital heart defect.

The chain couples TRBV29-1 to TRBJ2-1; the D is unclear. The CDR3 has 11 amino acids. V was cut by 1 base and J by 8 bases, with 6 bases left in between. The germline gives CDR1 SQVTM, CDR2 ANQGSEA. CDR3 DNA: TGCAGCGTTGAAGCCCTACATGAGCAGTTCTTC. This encodes CSVEALHEQFF.

This chain links TRBV23-1 with TRBJ1-1, with TRBD1 matching over 9 bases. TRBV23-1 is marked as an open reading frame, function uncertain. The CDR3 runs to 14 residues. With V trimmed by 8 bases and J by 3 bases, 7 bases remained unmatched. CDR3 coding DNA: TGCGCCAGCTTGACGACAGGGGGGGACACTGAAGCTTTCTTT. It codes for CASLTTGGDTEAFF.

This clone was seen a single time. This chain joins TRBV11-3 and TRBJ2-5, with 8 bases lining up with TRBD1. Germline V CDR1 and CDR2: SGHNT, YENEEA. The CDR3 has 15 residues. J gave up 2 bases and V 5 bases, and 7 bases lay outside the gene matches. Written as DNA, the CDR3 is TGTGCCAGCAGCCCAGACAGGGGAAGGCAAGAGACCCAGTACTTC. Its protein product is CASSPDRGRQETQYF.

This chain uses TRBV7-8 with TRBJ1-2; weak D call: TRBD1 (6 bases). The CDR3 length is 15 residues. The V end was cut by 5 bases, the J end by 8 bases, with 21 bases between. Germline CDR1 reads SGHVS; CDR2 reads FQNEAQ. The CDR3 here is CASSTKPAGAYGYTF. CDR3 coding DNA: TGTGCCAGCAGCACAAAACCCGCAGGGGCCTACGGCTACACCTTC.

The chain joins TRBV5-6 to TRBJ1-2; TRBD1 is a possible D gene (6 bases). The CDR3 is 16 amino acids. Germline V gene sequence: CDR1 SGHDT, CDR2 YYEEEE. Trimming pared 0 bases from V and 4 bases from J, leaving 16 bases between. CDR3 bases: TGTGCCAGCAGCTTGGCAAGAAACGGACAGCTCTATGGCTACACCTTC. Its translation is CASSLARNGQLYGYTF.

This clone was detected once. This rearrangement joins TRBV27 to TRBJ2-7, with a tentative D call TRBD2 (6 bases). V lost 6 bases to trimming and J lost 3 bases, with 18 bases between them. This CDR3 comprises 15 residues. Germline V gene sequence: CDR1 MNHEY, CDR2 SMNVEV (reference sequence). The CDR3 is CASRPRLVRGYEQYF. The CDR3 DNA is TGTGCCAGCAGGCCTCGACTAGTGAGGGGCTACGAGCAGTACTTC.

CDR3 amino acids: CASSPRDRGVQETQYF. The CDR3 DNA reads TGTGCCAGCTCACCGCGGGACAGGGGGGTTCAAGAGACCCAGTACTTC. The V call is TRBV18, the J call TRBJ2-5; the match to TRBD1 covers 11 bases. Germline V lookup: CDR1 KGHSH, CDR2 LQKENI. V was pared by 3 bases and J by 2 bases, with 5 bases of the junction left unmatched. This CDR3 contains 16 residues.

The chain employs TRBV6-5 and TRBJ1-1, with 7 bases that match TRBD1. The V gene's germline CDR1 is MNHEY and CDR2 SVGAGI. The ends lost 1 base at V and 10 bases at J; junction bases unmatched: 9. This CDR3 comprises 14 residues. In DNA, the CDR3 is TGTGCCAGCAGTTACTTTACAGGGGAACGGAGAGCTTTCTTT. Protein sequence: CASSYFTGERRAFF.

The chain uses TRBV25-1 and TRBJ1-5; no clear D. V was cut by 1 base and J by 9 bases, with 4 bases left in between. Per the germline V gene, CDR1 is MGHDK and CDR2 is SYGVNS. This CDR3 is built from 11 residues. CDR3 DNA sequence: TGTGCCAGCAGTGAATTCCGGCCCCAGCATTTT. It yields the protein CASSEFRPQHF.

This clone appeared a few times. The chain recombines TRBV7-3 with TRBJ2-1; 8 nucleotides match TRBD2. From germline, CDR1 is SGHTA and CDR2 FQGTGA. J was trimmed by 12 bases and V by 2 bases; bases with no gene match: 9. The CDR3 contains 14 residues. In DNA form, the CDR3 reads TGTGCCAGCAGCTTACGTCGCGGGGGGCCGCGGCAGTTCTTC. Its protein product is CASSLRRGGPRQFF.

V usage is TRBV5-3 and J usage is TRBJ2-2; TRBD1 agrees at 9 bases. TRBV5-3 is designated an ORF whose function remains uncertain. J was trimmed by 4 bases and V by 5 bases; bases with no gene match: 18. This CDR3 comprises 19 residues. CDR3 protein: CARRQYRDRAPRGTGELFF. Here the CDR3 DNA reads TGTGCCAGAAGACAATACCGGGACAGGGCCCCCCGTGGCACCGGGGAGCTGTTTTTT.

This clone showed up just a few times. The chain combines TRBV5-6 with TRBJ1-4, with 10 positions matching TRBD1. V lost 5 bases to trimming and J lost 6 bases; unmatched junction nucleotides: 10. Per germline, CDR1 SGHDT and CDR2 YYEEEE. The CDR3 is 16 amino acids. Here the CDR3 reads CASSPTSGTGDEKLFF. In nucleotides, the CDR3 is TGTGCCAGCAGTCCAACCTCCGGGACAGGGGATGAAAAACTGTTTTTT. The full variable domain, rest sourced from reference TRBV5-6 and TRBJ1-4, is DAGVTQSPTHLIKTRGQQVTLRCSPKSGHDTVSWYQQALGQGPQFIFQYYEEEERQRGNFPDRFSGHQFPNYSSELNVNALLLGDSALYLCASSPTSGTGDEKLFFGSGTQLSVL.

V usage is TRBV28 and J usage is TRBJ2-3; possible D gene TRBD2, 6 bases. Between the trimmed V and J ends, which lost 5 bases and 4 bases, there was a span of 16 bases. The CDR3 totals 15 residues. Germline CDR1 reads MDHEN; CDR2 reads SYDVKM. CDR3 nucleotides: TGTGCCAGCAGTAAGGGAGGACTTATGTCAGATACGCAGTATTTT. Protein: CASSKGGLMSDTQYF.

The chain carries TRBV15 and TRBJ2-5; D is ambiguous. Trimming removed 3 bases at V and 4 bases at J, with 12 bases between. The germline V gene encodes CDR1 LNHNV and CDR2 YYDKDF (reference sequence). The CDR3 length is 14 residues. This chain's CDR3 is CATSSCLVGETQYF. The CDR3 DNA reads as TGTGCCACCAGCAGTTGTCTAGTGGGAGAGACCCAGTACTTC.

V is TRBV7-2 and J is TRBJ2-7; tentative D call: TRBD2 (6 bases). The germline gives CDR1 SGHTA, CDR2 FQGNSA. The CDR3 is 16 residues long. V was shortened by 2 bases and J by 4 bases, with 18 bases between the two germline ends. CDR3 in amino acids: CASSLRLGGERYEQYF. DNA for the CDR3: TGTGCCAGCAGCTTAAGATTGGGGGGAGAAAGATACGAGCAGTACTTC.

The rearrangement links TRBV18 to TRBJ1-3, with 10 positions matching TRBD1. The junction had 12 bases not matched to a gene; V was cut back by 0 bases and J by 7 bases. The CDR3 has 18 residues. Germline loops: CDR1 KGHSH, CDR2 LQKENI. The CDR3 is CASSPPGQGLGLRNTIYF. DNA for the CDR3: TGTGCCAGCTCACCACCGGGACAGGGGTTGGGGCTACGGAACACCATATATTTT.

In the case of this clone: The junction does not match germline at one end; this may be a read error. The chain couples TRBV7-2 to TRBJ2-5; D possibly corresponds to TRBD2 (6 bases). Germline loops: CDR1 SGHTA, CDR2 FQGNSA. The CDR3 runs 15 residues. CDR3 DNA sequence: TGTGCCAGCAGCTTAAGGGGAGAGAGACTAGAGTCCCAGTACTTC. Protein: CASSLRGERLESQYF.

The chain couples TRBV6-1 to TRBJ2-3; TRBD2 matches at 13 bases. The ends lost 11 bases at V and 4 bases at J; junction bases unmatched: 9. The CDR3 runs to 15 residues. Germline V gives CDR1 MNHNS, CDR2 SASEGT. The CDR3 protein is CAVPRTSGSADTQYF. CDR3 in DNA: TGTGCCGTCCCCCGGACTAGCGGGAGCGCAGATACGCAGTATTTT.

The chain uses TRBV15 and TRBJ2-1; TRBD1 matches 9 bases. CDR1 is LNHNV, CDR2 YYDKDF, per germline (reference sequence). This CDR3 has 16 amino acids. The V and J ends lost 1 base and 3 bases, in that order; junction bases with no gene match: 4. In DNA, the CDR3 is TGTGCCACCAGCAGAGCCCGGGACAGGGACTACAATGAGCAGTTCTTC. Protein: CATSRARDRDYNEQFF.

The chain joins TRBV27 to TRBJ1-2, with D possibly being TRBD1 (6 bases). The CDR3 extends over 15 amino acids. Trimming left V 2 bases short and J 6 bases short, with 16 bases between. CDR1 and CDR2 (germline): MNHEY, SMNVEV (reference sequence). For the CDR3, the DNA is TGTGCCAGCAGTTTAGGACCCTCGGACAGCCATGGCTACACCTTC. It codes for CASSLGPSDSHGYTF.

The genes are TRBV11-2 and TRBJ2-7, with D tentatively TRBD2 (6 bases). The CDR3 extends over 15 amino acids. Germline V gene sequence: CDR1 SGHAT, CDR2 FQNNGV. Trimming pared 2 bases from V and 5 bases from J, leaving 16 bases between. This chain's CDR3 is CASSLIYGGSDEQYF. As DNA, the CDR3 is TGTGCCAGCAGCTTAATTTACGGAGGGTCAGACGAGCAGTACTTC. The full variable domain, with the rest looked up from reference TRBV11-2 and TRBJ2-7, is EAGVAQSPRYKIIEKRQSVAFWCNPISGHATLYWYQQILGQGPKLLIQFQNNGVVDDSQLPKDRFSAERLKGVDSTLKIQPAKLEDSAVYLCASSLIYGGSDEQYFGPGTRLTVT.

This clone was seen once. V is TRBV5-1 and J is TRBJ2-7; tentatively, D is TRBD1 (5 bases). Germline CDR1 reads SGHRS; CDR2 reads YFSETQ. The CDR3 runs to 13 residues. The ends were cut back, 5 bases at V and 7 bases at J, with 16 bases in the middle. The CDR3 reads CASRPTGSSEQYF. As DNA, the CDR3 is TGCGCCAGCAGACCCACAGGTTCGAGTGAGCAGTACTTC.